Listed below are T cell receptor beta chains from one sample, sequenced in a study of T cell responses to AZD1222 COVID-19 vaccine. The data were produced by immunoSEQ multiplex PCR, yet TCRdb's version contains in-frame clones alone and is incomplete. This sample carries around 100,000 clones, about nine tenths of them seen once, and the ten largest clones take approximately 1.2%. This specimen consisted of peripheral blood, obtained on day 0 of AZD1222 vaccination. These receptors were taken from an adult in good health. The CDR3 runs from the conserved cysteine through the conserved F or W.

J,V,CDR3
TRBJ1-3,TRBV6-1,CASSEAGLEDTIYF
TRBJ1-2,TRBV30,CAWSGRGDGYTF
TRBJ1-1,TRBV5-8,CASSLSSLNTEAFF
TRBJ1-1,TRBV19,CATTQESNTEAFF
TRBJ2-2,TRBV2,CASSDRGTGELFF
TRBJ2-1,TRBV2,CASRGGPDSSYNEQFF
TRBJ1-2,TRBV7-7,CASSFGRGQANYGYTF
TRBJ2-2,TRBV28,CASSFPGTGELFF
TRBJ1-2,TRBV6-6,CASSYFPGARYGYTF
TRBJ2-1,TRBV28,CASSPDRGPYNEQFF
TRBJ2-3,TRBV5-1,CASSYEGGTDTQYF
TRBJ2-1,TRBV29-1,CSVGSGVNSYNEQFF
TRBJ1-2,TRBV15,CATSRRDSYGYTF
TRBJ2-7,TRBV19,CASSQGTGIYEQYF
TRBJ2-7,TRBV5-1,CASSPTIAYEQYF
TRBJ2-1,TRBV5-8,CASSLGGPNNEQFF
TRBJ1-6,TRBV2,CASSERRGQEGVF
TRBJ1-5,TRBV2,CASSPEQGNQPQHF
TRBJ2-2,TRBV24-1,CATSDFRDGTGELFF
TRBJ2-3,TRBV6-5,CASSSTLLRTDTQYF
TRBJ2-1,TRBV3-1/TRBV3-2,CASSQHPGQGFNEQFF
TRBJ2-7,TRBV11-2,CASSLWIGPAGSYEQYF
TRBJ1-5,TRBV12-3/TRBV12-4,CASSSSANQPQHF
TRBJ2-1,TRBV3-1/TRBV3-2,CASSQARRRHEQFF
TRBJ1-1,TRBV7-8,CASSVRPGQGRNTEAFF
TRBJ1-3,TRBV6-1,CASSEVQGEATIYF
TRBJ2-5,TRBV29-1,CSVQRGPETQYF
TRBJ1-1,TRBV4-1,CASSQEAGFEAFF
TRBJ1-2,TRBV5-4,CASSLYGGEGYGYTF
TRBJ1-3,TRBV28,CASSFVSSSGNTIYF
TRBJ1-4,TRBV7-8,CASSLDLGFEKLFF
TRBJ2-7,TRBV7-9,CASSRGQHEQYF